This T cell receptor (beta chain) was captured by sequencing in a study of blood T cell repertoires in COVID-19. The CDR3 has 20 residues. The protocol was immunoSEQ multiplex PCR, while the TCRdb copy is restricted to in-frame clones and leaves out a portion. The sample carries fewer than 90,000 clones, more than 80% recorded once. The V call is TRBV21-1, the J call TRBJ1-4. TRBV21-1 is an annotated pseudogene. The clonotype was recovered from an elderly woman with acute or convalescent COVID-19. Sequences were obtained from peripheral blood. CDR3 sequence: CASSPRPLTRYFATNEKLFF. The DNA for the CDR3 is TGTGCCAGCAGCCCCCGACCCCTTACGCGGTATTTTGCAACTAATGAAAAACTGTTTTTT.